Shown below are 32 T cell receptor beta chains from a single sample sequenced in a study of cytomegalovirus exposure and HLA in healthy donors. The PCR employed 60 Vbeta primers together with 13 Jbeta primers. Data came from immunoSEQ multiplex PCR; TCRdb stores just in-frame clones and leaves some out. This table holds around 190,000 clones, around three quarters found once. The sequenced sample was PBMCs. These receptors were obtained from a woman in her 30s in good health and CMV-seropositive.

The chain has TRBV6-1 and TRBJ1-1, with 8 nucleotides matching TRBD1. The V and J ends lost 5 bases and 8 bases, in that order; junction bases with no gene match: 7. This CDR3 region has 13 residues. Germline values: CDR1 MNHNS, CDR2 SASEGT. The CDR3 nucleotides are TGTGCCAGCAGTTCGCAGGGGGCGCGGGAAGCTTTCTTT. It specifies CASSSQGAREAFF.

The V call is TRBV11-2, the J call TRBJ2-7, with TRBD2 identical over 14 bases. The junction had 2 bases not matched to a gene; V was cut back by 5 bases and J by 2 bases. CDR1 and CDR2 (germline): SGHAT, FQNNGV. The CDR3 loop spans 15 amino acids. CDR3 region: CASSGLAGGTYEQYF. The CDR3 nucleotides read TGTGCCAGCAGCGGACTAGCGGGGGGAACCTACGAGCAGTACTTC.

The chain employs TRBV7-9 and TRBJ1-6, with TRBD1 matching 10 bases. In germline, CDR1 is SEHNR, CDR2 FQNEAQ (reference sequence). The CDR3 length is 14 residues. V shed 5 bases and J 8 bases; nucleotides not matched to a gene: 3. The CDR3 sequence is CASSRDRGDSPLHF. The CDR3 DNA follows: TGTGCCAGCAGCCGGGACAGGGGAGATTCACCCCTCCACTTT.

This clone showed up just once. The rearrangement joins TRBV5-6 to TRBJ1-2; TRBD1 aligns across 7 bases. The germline CDR1 and CDR2 sequences are SGHDT and YYEEEE. V was pared by 4 bases and J by 3 bases, with 9 bases of the junction left unmatched. The CDR3 totals 15 residues. The CDR3 DNA reads as TGTGCCAGCAGCGTGGGACAGACGACGTACTATGGCTACACCTTC. Residues: CASSVGQTTYYGYTF.

The chain is built from TRBV4-2 and TRBJ2-3, with 10 positions matching TRBD2. The CDR3 is 18 amino acids. Germline assignment: CDR1 LGHNA and CDR2 YNFKEQ. The V and J ends lost 0 bases and 2 bases, in that order; junction bases with no gene match: 8. The CDR3 loop reads CASSQDPGLAGVTDTQYF. In DNA form, the CDR3 reads TGTGCCAGCAGCCAAGATCCGGGGCTAGCGGGGGTCACAGATACGCAGTATTTT.

The chain combines TRBV14 with TRBJ2-7; 7 nucleotides align to TRBD2. From germline, CDR1 is SGHDN and CDR2 FVKESK. Trimming at V came to 1 base and at J to 2 bases, leaving 5 bases not matched to a gene. The CDR3 has 15 residues. The CDR3 loop reads CASSQVPSGTYEQYF. CDR3 nucleotides: TGTGCCAGCAGCCAAGTTCCTAGCGGCACCTACGAGCAGTACTTC.

V gene TRBV29-1 combines with J gene TRBJ2-1; 10 nucleotides agree with TRBD2. Germline CDR1 reads SQVTM; CDR2 reads ANQGSEA. The CDR3 consists of 15 residues. V lost 2 bases to trimming and J lost 4 bases; unmatched junction nucleotides: 5. CDR3 coding DNA: TGCAGCGTTGAATCGGGACTAGCGCTTTACAATGAGCAGTTCTTC. This encodes CSVESGLALYNEQFF.

This clone was seen more than once but under ten times. V and J are TRBV7-6 and TRBJ1-2, with D perhaps TRBD1 (5 bases). Germline V gene lookup returns CDR1 SGHVS and CDR2 FNYEAQ. This CDR3 has 14 residues. V was clipped by 5 bases and J by 7 bases, with 17 bases between them. The CDR3, as DNA: TGTGCCAGCAGCATGGGACTTGGGGGTGGTGGCTACACCTTC. Protein product: CASSMGLGGGGYTF.

There are a few counts of this clone. The chain is built from TRBV4-1 and TRBJ1-5; D is perhaps TRBD1 (5 bases). With 4 bases removed from V and 2 bases from J, the gap between germline ends came to 9 bases. The germline gives CDR1 MGHRA, CDR2 YSYEKL. This CDR3 spans 14 amino acids. CDR3 DNA: TGCGCCAGCAGCCGGGGGGGTGGCAATCAGCCCCAGCATTTT. Translating it yields CASSRGGGNQPQHF.

The chain carries TRBV5-1 and TRBJ2-2; possible D gene TRBD2, 5 bases. The CDR3 is 15 amino acids. The V end was cut by 2 bases, the J end by 7 bases, with 15 bases between. Per germline, CDR1 SGHRS and CDR2 YFSETQ. This chain's CDR3 is CASSFSSRSGGELFF. The CDR3, as DNA: TGCGCCAGCAGCTTCTCTAGCCGAAGCGGCGGGGAGCTGTTTTTT.

The chain links TRBV10-3 to TRBJ2-3, with 9 bases identical to TRBD1. The CDR3 is 18 residues long. Germline V gene lookup returns CDR1 ENHRY and CDR2 SYGVKD. Trimming at V came to 4 bases and at J to 6 bases, leaving 17 bases not matched to a gene. The CDR3 nucleotides read TGTGCCATCAGTGGAACCGCCGGGACAGGGAATCAGACGGATACGCAGTATTTT. Its protein product is CAISGTAGTGNQTDTQYF.

The chain has TRBV5-8 and TRBJ2-3; D unresolved. This CDR3 is 12 amino acids long. Trimming left V 2 bases short and J 4 bases short, with 5 bases between. Germline loops: CDR1 SGHTS, CDR2 YDEGEE. The CDR3, as DNA: TGTGCCAGCAGCTTTAGAGCAGATACGCAGTATTTT. Protein sequence: CASSFRADTQYF.

The chain is built from TRBV27 and TRBJ2-7; a possible D gene is TRBD1 (5 bases). V was pared by 5 bases and J by 4 bases, with 12 bases between. The CDR3 is 13 amino acids. Germline V gives CDR1 MNHEY, CDR2 SMNVEV (reference sequence). CDR3 residues: CASSPRPGYEQYF. The DNA for the CDR3 is TGTGCCAGCAGTCCTCGCCCAGGGTACGAGCAGTACTTC.

The chain employs TRBV7-9 and TRBJ2-7, with D possibly TRBD2 on 5 matching bases. Germline V CDR1 and CDR2: SEHNR, FQNEAQ (reference sequence). V was pared by 2 bases and J by 5 bases, with 16 bases between. The CDR3 runs to 15 residues. CDR3 amino acids: CASSLTITSPHEQYF. CDR3 coding DNA: TGTGCCAGCAGCTTAACCATTACTAGTCCCCACGAGCAGTACTTC. Full variable domain (outside the CDR3, taken from reference TRBV7-9 and TRBJ2-7): DTGVSQNPRHKITKRGQNVTFRCDPISEHNRLYWYRQTLGQGPEFLTYFQNEAQLEKSRLLSDRFSAERPKGSFSTLEIQRTEQGDSAMYLCASSLTITSPHEQYFGPGTRLTVT.

V gene TRBV6-5 combines with J gene TRBJ1-5; a weak D match, TRBD1 (5 bases). Germline CDR1 is MNHEY and CDR2 is SVGAGI. This CDR3 contains 13 residues. Trimming took off 6 bases at V and 4 bases at J, with 10 bases between the two ends. The CDR3, as DNA: TGTGCCAGCAGCCCCCGGGGGAATCAGCCCCAGCATTTT. Its translation is CASSPRGNQPQHF.

The chain is built from TRBV5-6 and TRBJ2-5, with D perhaps TRBD1 (6 bases). This CDR3 comprises 14 residues. V shed 4 bases and J shed 3 bases, with 13 bases lying between them. The germline gives CDR1 SGHDT, CDR2 YYEEEE. DNA of the CDR3: TGTGCCAGCAGCGCTACAGGGAGCGAAGAGACCCAGTACTTC. It is translated as CASSATGSEETQYF.

This clone came up once. The chain links TRBV18 to TRBJ1-1; no clear D gene. The CDR3 spans 13 residues. The V end was cut by 3 bases, the J end by 1 base, with 6 bases between. Germline V lookup: CDR1 KGHSH, CDR2 LQKENI. The CDR3 loop reads CASSPGENTEAFF. CDR3 DNA sequence: TGTGCCAGCTCACCGGGCGAGAACACTGAAGCTTTCTTT.

The rearrangement uses TRBV25-1 and TRBJ2-5; tentatively, D is TRBD1 (5 bases). The CDR3 runs 16 residues. Germline V CDR1 and CDR2: MGHDK, SYGVNS. The V end lost 5 bases, the J end lost 1 base, and 17 bases lay between the germline ends. CDR3 in amino acids: CASSPRVGHAQETQYF. The CDR3 coding sequence is TGTGCCAGCAGTCCCAGGGTGGGGCACGCCCAAGAGACCCAGTACTTC.

The rearrangement joins TRBV4-1 to TRBJ1-1; D gene unclear. V lost 3 bases to trimming and J lost 4 bases, with 15 bases between them. The CDR3 has 15 residues. Germline CDR1 is MGHRA and CDR2 is YSYEKL. CDR3 region: CASSHWPRLGTEAFF. For the CDR3, the DNA is TGCGCCAGCAGCCACTGGCCCAGGTTGGGCACTGAAGCTTTCTTT.

This chain uses TRBV7-8 with TRBJ2-7; 8 nucleotides match TRBD1. Germline CDR1 SGHVS, CDR2 FQNEAQ. With 1 base clipped from V and 2 bases from J, the junction kept 4 bases outside the gene matches. The CDR3 spans 15 residues. CDR3 coding DNA: TGTGCCAGCAGCTTAGTACCAGGGGGCACCTACGAGCAGTACTTC. Translation: CASSLVPGGTYEQYF.

The J gene is TRBJ2-3, the V gene TRBV4-2; TRBD2 matches at 7 bases. This CDR3 spans 16 amino acids. J was trimmed by 4 bases and V by 3 bases; bases with no gene match: 10. Looked up from germline, CDR1 is LGHNA and CDR2 is YNFKEQ. The CDR3 coding sequence is TGTGCCAGCAGCCAGTCCCCGACTAGCTATGCAGATACGCAGTATTTT. Residues: CASSQSPTSYADTQYF.

The chain links TRBV13 to TRBJ2-7; TRBD1 agrees at 9 bases. Germline loops: CDR1 PRHDT, CDR2 FYEKMQ (reference sequence). Trimming removed 1 base from V and 5 bases from J; junction bases left unmatched: 6. The CDR3 sequence is 15 residues long. CDR3 DNA sequence: TGTGCCAGCAGCTTAGAAGAGACAGGGGGACACGAGCAGTACTTC. Translated: CASSLEETGGHEQYF.

In its sample, this clone was seen a few times. The CDR3 is CASSYSVRATDTQYF. The CDR3 nucleotides read TGTGCCAGCAGTTACTCGGTCAGGGCGACAGATACGCAGTATTTT. The chain has TRBV6-5 and TRBJ2-3; D perhaps matches TRBD1 (5 bases). The V and J ends lost 0 bases and 3 bases respectively, with 10 bases between them. CDR1 is MNHEY and CDR2 is SVGAGI in the germline V gene. The CDR3 loop spans 15 amino acids.

This clone showed up just once. V usage is TRBV7-8 and J usage is TRBJ1-3; TRBD1 might be the D (5 bases). Germline CDR1 and CDR2: SGHVS and FQNEAQ. CDR3 length: 16 residues. Trimming shortened V by 3 bases and J by 2 bases, and 14 bases separated the two germline ends. The DNA of the CDR3 is TGTGCCAGCAGCTTTGGTCCGGCAGGGCCTGGAAACACCATATATTTT. Residues: CASSFGPAGPGNTIYF.

This clone was counted only a few times. The V call is TRBV19, the J call TRBJ2-3; D possibly corresponds to TRBD2 (5 bases). The CDR3 spans 11 residues. The germline gives CDR1 LNHDA, CDR2 SQIVND (reference sequence). V gave up 7 bases and J gave up 8 bases, with 10 bases separating them. The CDR3 nucleotides read TGTGCCAGTACCAAGGCGGGTACGCAGTATTTT. Protein: CASTKAGTQYF.

The V gene is TRBV6-6, the J gene TRBJ2-3; TRBD1 aligns across 8 bases. The CDR3 sequence is 16 residues long. With 0 bases clipped from V and 5 bases from J, the junction kept 7 bases outside the gene matches. The germline V gene has CDR1 MNHNY and CDR2 SVGAGI (reference sequence). In DNA form, the CDR3 reads TGTGCCAGCAGTTACTCACGGGCAGGGGGCGTAGATACGCAGTATTTT. Its translation: CASSYSRAGGVDTQYF.

The rearrangement uses TRBV10-3 and TRBJ2-5; 10 bases fit TRBD2. CDR1 and CDR2 (germline): ENHRY, SYGVKD. The trim removed 4 bases at V and 2 bases at J, leaving 7 bases unmatched. The CDR3 length is 16 residues. The CDR3 bases are TGTGCCATCAGTGGGCAGCGGGAGGGCCGTCAAGAGACCCAGTACTTC. Its protein product is CAISGQREGRQETQYF.

The chain recombines TRBV27 with TRBJ2-1, with TRBD1 matching over 11 bases. Germline-derived CDR1 and CDR2 are MNHEY and SMNVEV (reference sequence). V lost 4 bases and J lost 7; bases outside the gene matches: 6. CDR3 length: 15 amino acids. Here the CDR3 reads CASSSPGTGGNEQFF. DNA of the CDR3: TGTGCCAGCAGTTCTCCCGGGACAGGGGGGAATGAGCAGTTCTTC.

This clone has just one count. The J gene is TRBJ1-5, the V gene TRBV6-5, with D possibly TRBD1 on 5 matching bases. The CDR3 extends over 14 amino acids. V was pared by 2 bases and J by 7 bases, with 12 bases between. Germline V CDR1 and CDR2: MNHEY, SVGAGI. CDR3 coding DNA: TGTGCCAGCAGTTACACAGGCGTTGGACAGCCCCAGCATTTT. Amino acids: CASSYTGVGQPQHF.

This clone was picked up many times. The chain employs TRBV6-6 and TRBJ2-7; 12 bases align to TRBD2. The CDR3 loop spans 15 amino acids. Germline V gene sequence: CDR1 MNHNY, CDR2 SVGAGI (reference sequence). With V trimmed by 6 bases and J by 4 bases, 7 bases remained unmatched. The CDR3, as DNA: TGTGCCAGCAGCCGCGGGACTAGCGGGTGGTACGAGCAGTACTTC. Translating it yields CASSRGTSGWYEQYF.

This chain connects TRBV7-9 to TRBJ2-2; 13 positions match TRBD2. CDR3 length: 16 residues. V lost 5 bases, J lost 4 bases, and 4 bases stayed unmatched. Germline V gene sequence: CDR1 SEHNR, CDR2 FQNEAQ (reference sequence). In nucleotides, the CDR3 is TGTGCCAGCAGCCCGAGACTAGCGGGGGGCACCGGGGAGCTGTTTTTT. This gives the protein CASSPRLAGGTGELFF.

The CDR3 nucleotides are TGCGCCAGCAGCCAAGAAGCCTACGGGGTAAGAGACGAGCAGTACTTC. This translates into CASSQEAYGVRDEQYF. The chain uses TRBV4-1 and TRBJ2-7; TRBD2 is a possible D gene (5 bases). The germline V gene encodes CDR1 MGHRA and CDR2 YSYEKL. V was cut by 0 bases and J by 5 bases, with 17 bases left in between. This CDR3 is built from 16 residues.